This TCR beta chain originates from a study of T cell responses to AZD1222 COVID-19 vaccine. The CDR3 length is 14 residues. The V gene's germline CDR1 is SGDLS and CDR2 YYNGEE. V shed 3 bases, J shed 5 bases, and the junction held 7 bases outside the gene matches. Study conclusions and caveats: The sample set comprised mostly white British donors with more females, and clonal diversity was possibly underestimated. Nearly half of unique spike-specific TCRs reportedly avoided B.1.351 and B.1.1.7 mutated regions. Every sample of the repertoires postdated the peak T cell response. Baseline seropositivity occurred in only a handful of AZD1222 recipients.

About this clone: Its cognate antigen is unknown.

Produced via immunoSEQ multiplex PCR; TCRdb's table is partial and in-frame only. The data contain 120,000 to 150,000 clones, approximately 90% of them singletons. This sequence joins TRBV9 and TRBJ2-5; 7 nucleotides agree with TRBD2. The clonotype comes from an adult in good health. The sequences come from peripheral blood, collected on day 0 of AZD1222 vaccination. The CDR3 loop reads CASSGGGLLETQYF. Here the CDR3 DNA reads TGTGCCAGCAGCGGCGGGGGACTTCTTGAGACCCAGTACTTC.